These 9 T cell receptor beta chains were sequenced from one sample in a study of cytomegalovirus exposure and HLA in healthy donors. The study ran its PCR with 60 Vbeta and 13 Jbeta primers. Using immunoSEQ multiplex PCR, the repertoire was profiled, and TCRdb retains in-frame clones only, with some absent. The sample holds over 95,000 clones; around 76% are singletons and the top ten take 9% to 15%. Sequences were obtained from PBMCs. The receptor set was obtained from a woman in her thirties or forties in good health and CMV-seropositive.

The chain has TRBV5-1 and TRBJ1-2; no firm D call. The CDR3 consists of 14 residues. Germline CDR1 SGHRS, CDR2 YFSETQ. The germline V and J ends were trimmed by 5 bases and 7 bases, with 18 bases remaining between them. CDR3 protein: CASSDTSSTAGYTF. The DNA for the CDR3 is TGCGCCAGCAGTGACACAAGTTCTACGGCTGGCTACACCTTC. The full variable domain, completed using reference TRBV5-1 and TRBJ1-2, is KAGVTQTPRYLIKTRGQQVTLSCSPISGHRSVSWYQQTPGQGLQFLFEYFSETQRNKGNFPGRFSGRQFSNSRSEMNVSTLELGDSALYLCASSDTSSTAGYTFGSGTRLTVV.

The chain employs TRBV27 and TRBJ1-4, with D maybe TRBD1 (6 bases). This CDR3 comprises 14 residues. The germline V gene encodes CDR1 MNHEY and CDR2 SMNVEV (reference sequence). Trimming pared 8 bases from V and 8 bases from J, leaving 18 bases between. CDR3 loop: CASGNAGEVEKLFF. The CDR3 DNA reads TGTGCCAGCGGAAACGCAGGGGAAGTCGAAAAACTGTTTTTT. The entire variable domain, with the rest obtained from reference TRBV27 and TRBJ1-4, is as follows: EAQVTQNPRYLITVTGKKLTVTCSQNMNHEYMSWYRQDPGLGLRQIYYSMNVEVTDKGDVPEGYKVSRKEKRNFPLILESPSPNQTSLYFCASGNAGEVEKLFFGSGTQLSVL.

The chain joins TRBV5-6 to TRBJ1-3; no definite D call. The V end was cut by 0 bases, the J end by 0 bases, with 7 bases between. Germline values: CDR1 SGHDT, CDR2 YYEEEE. The CDR3 has 15 residues. Here the CDR3 reads CASSLGLGSGNTIYF. DNA for the CDR3: TGTGCCAGCAGCTTGGGGCTTGGCTCTGGAAACACCATATATTTT.

This clone appeared once. The chain links TRBV4-1 to TRBJ2-5; 10 bases match TRBD2. This CDR3 is built from 15 residues. The germline V gene encodes CDR1 MGHRA and CDR2 YSYEKL. J was trimmed by 5 bases and V by 1 base; bases with no gene match: 4. CDR3 residues: CASSQVTSGEETQYF. CDR3 coding DNA: TGCGCCAGCAGCCAAGTCACTAGCGGGGAGGAGACCCAGTACTTC.

This clone has more than one count but fewer than ten. The CDR3 nucleotides are TGTGCCAGCAGAGGACTAGCGGGGGACCCTTACAATGAGCAGTTCTTC. Protein: CASRGLAGDPYNEQFF. The J gene is TRBJ2-1, the V gene TRBV2; 13 bases are a match to TRBD2. The V segment lost 6 bases and the J segment 4 bases; nucleotides outside the gene matches: 6. Germline V CDR1 and CDR2: SNHLY, FYNNEI. CDR3 size: 16 residues.

The chain is built from TRBV7-8 and TRBJ2-7; TRBD2 aligns across 8 bases. V lost 2 bases to trimming and J lost 3 bases; unmatched junction nucleotides: 3. The CDR3 totals 14 residues. Per the germline V gene, CDR1 is SGHVS and CDR2 is FQNEAQ. In DNA, the CDR3 is TGTGCCAGCAGCTTAATTAGCGGGGTCTACGAGCAGTACTTC. Its protein product is CASSLISGVYEQYF.

The V gene is TRBV9, the J gene TRBJ1-4; a possible D gene is TRBD1 (6 bases). The ends were cut back, 0 bases at V and 3 bases at J, with 9 bases in the middle. The CDR3 is 15 residues long. Germline V gene data show CDR1 as SGDLS and CDR2 as YYNGEE. The DNA for the CDR3 is TGTGCCAGCAGCGTAGCGGACAGAGCTAATGAAAAACTGTTTTTT. This codes for CASSVADRANEKLFF.

This clone was seen only a few times. The chain carries TRBV6-1 and TRBJ2-3; D ambiguous. The V gene lost 3 bases and the J gene lost 0 bases, with 7 bases spanning the gap. The CDR3 covers 14 residues. CDR1 and CDR2 (germline): MNHNS, SASEGT. CDR3 sequence reads: CASSDRHSTDTQYF. CDR3 DNA: TGTGCCAGCAGTGACAGGCACAGCACAGATACGCAGTATTTT.

The chain couples TRBV19 to TRBJ1-1; 10 nucleotides align to TRBD1. CDR1 and CDR2 (germline): LNHDA, SQIVND (reference sequence). The V and J ends lost 8 bases and 0 bases, in that order; junction bases with no gene match: 6. The CDR3 runs to 15 residues. CDR3 amino acids: CASWGTGDVNTEAFF. CDR3 nucleotide sequence: TGTGCCAGTTGGGGGACAGGGGACGTGAACACTGAAGCTTTCTTT.